The T cell receptor beta chain described here comes from a study of OX40 agonist ivuxolimab in advanced cancers. Study-level points and caveats: Mean expanded clone counts were higher in CD8+ than CD4+ T cells.

This clone appeared once. Its antigen is still unknown. The CDR3 is 15 residues long. CDR1 is SGHAT, CDR2 FQNNGV, per germline. V gave up 5 bases and J gave up 7 bases, with 17 bases separating them. Method: immunoSEQ multiplex PCR; TCRdb's copy keeps in-frame clones and lacks some. This sample has approximately 69,000 clones, with just under 85% found just once. The sequence was obtained from an adult with an advanced solid tumor such as melanoma, head and neck, liver or kidney cancer. This specimen consisted of CD4+ or CD8+ T cells sorted from blood, obtained in a trial of the OX40 agonist ivuxolimab. The genes are TRBV11-2 and TRBJ2-2; D is perhaps TRBD1 (6 bases). As DNA, the CDR3 is TGTGCCAGCAGCCCCGAATACAGGGCGGTCGGGGAGCTGTTTTTT. Residues: CASSPEYRAVGELFF.